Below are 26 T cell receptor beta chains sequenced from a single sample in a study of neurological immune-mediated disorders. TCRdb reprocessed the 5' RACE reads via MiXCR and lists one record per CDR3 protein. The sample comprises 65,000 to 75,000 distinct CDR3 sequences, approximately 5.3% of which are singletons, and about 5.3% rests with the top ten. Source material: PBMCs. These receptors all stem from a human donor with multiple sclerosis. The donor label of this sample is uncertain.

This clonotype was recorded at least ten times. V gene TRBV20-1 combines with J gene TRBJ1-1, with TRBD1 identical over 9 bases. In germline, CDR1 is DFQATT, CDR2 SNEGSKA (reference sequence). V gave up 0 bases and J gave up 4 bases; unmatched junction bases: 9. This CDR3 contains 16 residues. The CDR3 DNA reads TGCAGTGCTAGAGATACCGGACAGGGGCGAGGCACTGAAGCTTTCTTT. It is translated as CSARDTGQGRGTEAFF.

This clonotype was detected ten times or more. The CDR3 reads CASSSGPGGDEKLFF. In nucleotides, the CDR3 is TGCGCCAGCAGCTCCGGCCCCGGCGGGGATGAAAAACTGTTTTTT. The chain has TRBV5-1 and TRBJ1-4; D ambiguous. The CDR3 covers 15 residues. The germline V gene encodes CDR1 SGHRS and CDR2 YFSETQ. V was cut by 3 bases and J by 6 bases, with 15 bases left in between.

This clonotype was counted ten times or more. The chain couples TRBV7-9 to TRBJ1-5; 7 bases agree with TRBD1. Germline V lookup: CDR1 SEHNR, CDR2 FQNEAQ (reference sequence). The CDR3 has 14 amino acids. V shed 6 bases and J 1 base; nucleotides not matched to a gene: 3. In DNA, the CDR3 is TGTGCCAGCAGTTGGGGACAGAGCAATCAGCCCCAGCATTTT. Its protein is CASSWGQSNQPQHF.

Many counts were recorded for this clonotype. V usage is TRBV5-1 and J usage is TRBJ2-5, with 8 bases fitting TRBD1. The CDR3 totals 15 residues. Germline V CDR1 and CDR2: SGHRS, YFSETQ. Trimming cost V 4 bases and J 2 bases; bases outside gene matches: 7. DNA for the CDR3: TGCGCCAGCAGCCCAACAGGGGGTCGGCAAGAGACCCAGTACTTC. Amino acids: CASSPTGGRQETQYF.

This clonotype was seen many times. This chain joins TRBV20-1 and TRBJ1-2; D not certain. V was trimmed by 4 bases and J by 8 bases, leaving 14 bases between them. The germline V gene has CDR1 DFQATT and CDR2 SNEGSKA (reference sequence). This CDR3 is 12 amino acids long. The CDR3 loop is CSATSPGEGYTF. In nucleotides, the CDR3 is TGCAGTGCTACTTCGCCCGGGGAGGGCTACACCTTC.

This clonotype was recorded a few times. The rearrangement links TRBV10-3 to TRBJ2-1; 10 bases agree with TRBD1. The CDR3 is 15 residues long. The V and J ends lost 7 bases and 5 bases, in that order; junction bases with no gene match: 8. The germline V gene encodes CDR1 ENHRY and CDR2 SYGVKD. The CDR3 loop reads CAINGGQGLDNEQFF. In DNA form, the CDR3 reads TGTGCCATCAACGGGGGACAGGGGCTAGACAATGAGCAGTTCTTC.

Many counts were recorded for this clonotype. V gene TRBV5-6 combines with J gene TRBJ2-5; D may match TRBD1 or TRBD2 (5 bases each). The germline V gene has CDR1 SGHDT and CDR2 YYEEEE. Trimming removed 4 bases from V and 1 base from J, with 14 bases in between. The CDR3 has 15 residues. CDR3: CASSTGTSSQETQYF. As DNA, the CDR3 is TGTGCCAGCAGCACCGGGACCTCATCCCAAGAGACCCAGTACTTC.

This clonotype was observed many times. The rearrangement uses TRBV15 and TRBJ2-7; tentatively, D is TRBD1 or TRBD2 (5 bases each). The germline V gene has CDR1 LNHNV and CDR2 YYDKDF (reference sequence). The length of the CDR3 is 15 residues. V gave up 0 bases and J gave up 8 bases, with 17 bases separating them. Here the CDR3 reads CATSREIRDANQQYF. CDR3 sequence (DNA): TGTGCCACCAGCAGAGAAATCCGGGACGCCAACCAGCAGTACTTC.

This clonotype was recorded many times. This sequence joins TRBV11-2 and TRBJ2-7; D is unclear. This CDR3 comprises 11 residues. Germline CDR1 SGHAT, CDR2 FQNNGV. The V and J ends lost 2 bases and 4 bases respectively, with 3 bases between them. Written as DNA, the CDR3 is TGTGCCAGCAGCTTACCGTACGAGCAGTACTTC. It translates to CASSLPYEQYF.

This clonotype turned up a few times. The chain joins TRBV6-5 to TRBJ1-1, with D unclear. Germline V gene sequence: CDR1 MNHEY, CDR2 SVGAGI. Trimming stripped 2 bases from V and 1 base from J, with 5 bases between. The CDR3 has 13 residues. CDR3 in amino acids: CASSYGRNTEAFF. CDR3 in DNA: TGTGCCAGCAGTTACGGCAGGAACACTGAAGCTTTCTTT.

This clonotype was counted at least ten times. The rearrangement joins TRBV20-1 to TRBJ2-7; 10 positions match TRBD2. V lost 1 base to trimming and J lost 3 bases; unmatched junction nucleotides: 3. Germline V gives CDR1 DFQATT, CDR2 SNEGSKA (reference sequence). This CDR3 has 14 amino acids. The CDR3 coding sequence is TGCAGTGCTAGAGGTAGCGGGGGGATCTACGAGCAGTACTTC. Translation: CSARGSGGIYEQYF.

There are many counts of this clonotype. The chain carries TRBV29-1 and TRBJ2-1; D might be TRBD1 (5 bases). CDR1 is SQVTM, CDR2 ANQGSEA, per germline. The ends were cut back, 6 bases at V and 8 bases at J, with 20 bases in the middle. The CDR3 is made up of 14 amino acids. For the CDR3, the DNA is TGCAGCGTGGCTGGACAATCCTACGGATATGAGCAGTTCTTC. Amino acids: CSVAGQSYGYEQFF.

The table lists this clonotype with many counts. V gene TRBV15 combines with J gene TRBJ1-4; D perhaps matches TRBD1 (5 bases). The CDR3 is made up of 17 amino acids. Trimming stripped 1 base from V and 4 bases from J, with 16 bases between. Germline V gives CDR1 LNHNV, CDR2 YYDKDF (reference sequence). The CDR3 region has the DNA TGTGCCACCAGCAGAGCTATATGGAGACAGAATAATGAAAAACTGTTTTTT. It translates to CATSRAIWRQNNEKLFF.

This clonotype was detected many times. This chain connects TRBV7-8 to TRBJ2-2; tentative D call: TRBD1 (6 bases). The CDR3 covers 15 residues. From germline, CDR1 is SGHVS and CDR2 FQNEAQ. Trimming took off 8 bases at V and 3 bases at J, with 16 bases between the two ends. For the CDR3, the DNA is TGTGCCAGCCGGGAAGACAGGCCCTACACCGGGGAGCTGTTTTTT. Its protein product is CASREDRPYTGELFF.

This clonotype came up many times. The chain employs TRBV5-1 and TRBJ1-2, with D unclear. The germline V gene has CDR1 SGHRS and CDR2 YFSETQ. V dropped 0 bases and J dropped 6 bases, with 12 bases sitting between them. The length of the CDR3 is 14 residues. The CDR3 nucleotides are TGCGCCAGCAGCTTGGAACAGTCGGGAGATGGCTACACCTTC. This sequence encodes CASSLEQSGDGYTF.

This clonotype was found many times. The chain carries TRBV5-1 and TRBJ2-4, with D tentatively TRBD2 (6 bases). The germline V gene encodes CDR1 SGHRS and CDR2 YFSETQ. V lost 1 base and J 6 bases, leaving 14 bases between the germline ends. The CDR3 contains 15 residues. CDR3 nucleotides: TGCGCCAGCAGCTTGTTCAGTCCCGGGGGAAACATTCAGTACTTC. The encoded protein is CASSLFSPGGNIQYF.

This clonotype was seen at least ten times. In DNA, the CDR3 is TGTGCCAGCAGCGTGGTCGATGGTCAGCCCCAGCATTTT. It yields the protein CASSVVDGQPQHF. This chain uses TRBV9 with TRBJ1-5; D gene uncertain. The CDR3 contains 13 residues. CDR1 SGDLS and CDR2 YYNGEE come from the germline V gene. The germline V and J ends were trimmed by 2 bases and 6 bases, with 9 bases remaining between them.

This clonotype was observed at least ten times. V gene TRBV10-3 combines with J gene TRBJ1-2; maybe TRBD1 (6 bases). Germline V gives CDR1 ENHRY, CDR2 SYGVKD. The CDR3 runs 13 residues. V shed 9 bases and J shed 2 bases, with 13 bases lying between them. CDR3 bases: TGTGCCATTGTAGGGGGGGCGAACTATGGCTACACCTTC. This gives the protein CAIVGGANYGYTF.

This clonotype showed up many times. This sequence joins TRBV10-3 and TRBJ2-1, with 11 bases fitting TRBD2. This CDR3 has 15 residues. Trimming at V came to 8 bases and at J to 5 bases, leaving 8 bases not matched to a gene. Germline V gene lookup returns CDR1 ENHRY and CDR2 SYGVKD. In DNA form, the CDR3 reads TGTGCCATCTCGCTAGCGGGGGGCCCCCACAATGAGCAGTTCTTC. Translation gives CAISLAGGPHNEQFF.

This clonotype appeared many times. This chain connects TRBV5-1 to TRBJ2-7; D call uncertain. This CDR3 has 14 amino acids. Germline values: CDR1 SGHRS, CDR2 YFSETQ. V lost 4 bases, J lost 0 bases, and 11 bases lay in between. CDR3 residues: CASSMDPASYEQYF. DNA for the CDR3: TGCGCCAGCAGCATGGACCCGGCCTCCTACGAGCAGTACTTC.

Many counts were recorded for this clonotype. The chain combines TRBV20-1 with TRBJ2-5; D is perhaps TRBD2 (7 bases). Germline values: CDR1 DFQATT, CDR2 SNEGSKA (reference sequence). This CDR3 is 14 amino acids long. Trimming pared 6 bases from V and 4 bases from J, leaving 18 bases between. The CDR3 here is CSARRGGAGETQYF. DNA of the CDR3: TGCAGTGCGAGAAGGGGGGGCGCGGGAGAGACCCAGTACTTC.

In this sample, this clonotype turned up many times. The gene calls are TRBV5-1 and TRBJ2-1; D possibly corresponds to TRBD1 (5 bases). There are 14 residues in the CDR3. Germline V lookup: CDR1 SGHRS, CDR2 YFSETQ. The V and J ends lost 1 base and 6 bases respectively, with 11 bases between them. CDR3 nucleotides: TGCGCCAGCAGCTTGTCAGGGTTTGGCAATGAGCAGTTCTTC. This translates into CASSLSGFGNEQFF.

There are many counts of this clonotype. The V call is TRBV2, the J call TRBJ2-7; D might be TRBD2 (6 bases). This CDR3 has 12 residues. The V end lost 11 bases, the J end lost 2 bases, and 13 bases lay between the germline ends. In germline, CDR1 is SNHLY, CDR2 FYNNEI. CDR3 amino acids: CAGTDYTYEQYF. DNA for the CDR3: TGTGCCGGGACGGACTACACCTACGAGCAGTACTTC.

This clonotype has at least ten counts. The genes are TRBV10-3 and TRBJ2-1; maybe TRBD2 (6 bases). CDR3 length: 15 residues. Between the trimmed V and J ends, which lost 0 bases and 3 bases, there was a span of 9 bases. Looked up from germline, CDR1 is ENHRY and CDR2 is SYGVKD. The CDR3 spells CAISESGLNYNEQFF. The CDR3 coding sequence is TGTGCCATCAGTGAGTCGGGACTCAACTACAATGAGCAGTTCTTC.

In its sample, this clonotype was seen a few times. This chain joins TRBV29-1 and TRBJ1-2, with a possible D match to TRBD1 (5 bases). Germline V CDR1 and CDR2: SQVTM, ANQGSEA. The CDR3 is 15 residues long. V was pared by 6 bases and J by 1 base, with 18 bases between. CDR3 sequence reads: CSVGGEAGNNYGYTF. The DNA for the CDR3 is TGCAGCGTCGGGGGGGAAGCAGGGAATAACTATGGCTACACCTTC.

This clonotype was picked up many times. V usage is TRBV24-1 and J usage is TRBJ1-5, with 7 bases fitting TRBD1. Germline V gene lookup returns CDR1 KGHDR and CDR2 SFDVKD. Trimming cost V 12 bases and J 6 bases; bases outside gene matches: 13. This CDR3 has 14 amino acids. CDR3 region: CAYAQGGASQPQHF. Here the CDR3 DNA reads TGTGCCTATGCCCAAGGGGGCGCAAGTCAGCCCCAGCATTTT.